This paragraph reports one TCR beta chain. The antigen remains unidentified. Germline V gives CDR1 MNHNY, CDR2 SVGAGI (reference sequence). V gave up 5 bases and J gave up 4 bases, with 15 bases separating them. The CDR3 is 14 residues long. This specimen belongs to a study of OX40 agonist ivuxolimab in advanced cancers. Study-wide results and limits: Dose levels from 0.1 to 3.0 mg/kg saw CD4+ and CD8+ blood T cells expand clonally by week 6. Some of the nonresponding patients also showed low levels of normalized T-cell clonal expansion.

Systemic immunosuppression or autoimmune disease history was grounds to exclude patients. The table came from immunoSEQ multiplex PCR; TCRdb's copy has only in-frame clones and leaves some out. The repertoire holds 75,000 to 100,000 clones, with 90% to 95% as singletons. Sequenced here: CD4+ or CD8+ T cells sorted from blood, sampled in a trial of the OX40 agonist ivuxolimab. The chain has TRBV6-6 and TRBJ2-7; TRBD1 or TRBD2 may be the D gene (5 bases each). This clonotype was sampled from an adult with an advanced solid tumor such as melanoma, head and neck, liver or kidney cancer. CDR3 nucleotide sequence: TGTGCCAGCAGTCCCGGGACGGCTCCTTACGAGCAGTACTTC. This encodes CASSPGTAPYEQYF.